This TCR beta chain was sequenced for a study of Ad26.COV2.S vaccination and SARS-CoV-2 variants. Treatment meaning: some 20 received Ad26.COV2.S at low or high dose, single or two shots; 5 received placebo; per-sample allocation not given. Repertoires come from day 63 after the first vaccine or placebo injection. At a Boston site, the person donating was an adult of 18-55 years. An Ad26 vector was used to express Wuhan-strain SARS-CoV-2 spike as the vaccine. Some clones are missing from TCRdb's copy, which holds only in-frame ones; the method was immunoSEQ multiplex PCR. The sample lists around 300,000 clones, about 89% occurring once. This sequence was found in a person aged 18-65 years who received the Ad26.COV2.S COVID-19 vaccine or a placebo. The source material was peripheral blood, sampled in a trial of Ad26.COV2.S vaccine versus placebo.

CDR3 protein: CASSQGGQGYGYTF. Written as DNA, the CDR3 is TGTGCCAGCAGCCAAGGGGGGCAGGGTTATGGCTACACCTTC. This sequence joins TRBV7-2 and TRBJ1-2; perhaps TRBD1 as D (6 bases). The germline V gene has CDR1 SGHTA and CDR2 FQGNSA. The V gene lost 5 bases and the J gene lost 5 bases, with 15 bases spanning the gap. This CDR3 is 14 amino acids long.